This T cell receptor (beta chain) was recovered during a study of patients and donors after allogeneic stem cell transplantation (TCRdb year 2020). The germline ends are 11 bases apart after V is trimmed by 7 bases and J by 9 bases. The CDR3 covers 10 residues, taking in both the cysteine and the phenylalanine. Of the read, only the CDR3 DNA is kept; its 30 bases are in frame from base 1. The germline V gene encodes CDR1 SQVTM and CDR2 ANQGSEA. A remark on this clonotype: Its binding antigen is unknown. Base qualities are not provided; no much larger clone lies one nucleotide away.

The library was prepared using RT-PCR. The sample was run on a NextSeq 550. TCRdb's own reprocessing of the public reads used fastp at Q25 and MiXCR and kept productive beta chains. Rows merge per CDR3 protein into single entries with the most common DNA and genes. The sample table records over 4,000 distinct CDR3 sequences; approximately 25% of these occur just once. The ten largest clones add up to under 20% of the sample. This TCR derives from a human donor who was either an allogeneic HSCT recipient or a stem cell or donor lymphocyte infusion donor (not recorded which). It is not recorded whose cells these are; they may come from a transplant donor. The sequenced material came from blood, either unsorted or a sorted T cell fraction (not recorded which). The receptor chain draws on TRBV29-1 and TRBJ2-3, with the D gene not confidently named. The sequenced DNA: TGCAGCGCAAGGAAAGGGACGCAGTATTTT. Translated, this gives CSARKGTQYF.